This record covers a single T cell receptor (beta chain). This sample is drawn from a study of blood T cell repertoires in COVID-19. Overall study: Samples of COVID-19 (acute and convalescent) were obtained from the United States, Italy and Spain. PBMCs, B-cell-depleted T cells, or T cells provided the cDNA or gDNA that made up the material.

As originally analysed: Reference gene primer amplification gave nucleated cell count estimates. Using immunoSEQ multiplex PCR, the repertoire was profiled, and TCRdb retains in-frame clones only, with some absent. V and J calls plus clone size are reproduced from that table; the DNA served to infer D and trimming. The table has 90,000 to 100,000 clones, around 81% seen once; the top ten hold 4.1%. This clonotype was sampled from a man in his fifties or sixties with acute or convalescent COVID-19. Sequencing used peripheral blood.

CDR3 coding DNA: TGTGCCAGCAGTTACGCGGGGGCCAACGTCCTGACTTTC. Protein sequence: CASSYAGANVLTF. The V gene is TRBV6-5, the J gene TRBJ2-6; D is undetermined. Trimming removed 2 bases from V and 4 bases from J, with 3 bases in between. Germline lookup yields CDR1 MNHEY and CDR2 SVGAGI. The CDR3 length is 13 residues.